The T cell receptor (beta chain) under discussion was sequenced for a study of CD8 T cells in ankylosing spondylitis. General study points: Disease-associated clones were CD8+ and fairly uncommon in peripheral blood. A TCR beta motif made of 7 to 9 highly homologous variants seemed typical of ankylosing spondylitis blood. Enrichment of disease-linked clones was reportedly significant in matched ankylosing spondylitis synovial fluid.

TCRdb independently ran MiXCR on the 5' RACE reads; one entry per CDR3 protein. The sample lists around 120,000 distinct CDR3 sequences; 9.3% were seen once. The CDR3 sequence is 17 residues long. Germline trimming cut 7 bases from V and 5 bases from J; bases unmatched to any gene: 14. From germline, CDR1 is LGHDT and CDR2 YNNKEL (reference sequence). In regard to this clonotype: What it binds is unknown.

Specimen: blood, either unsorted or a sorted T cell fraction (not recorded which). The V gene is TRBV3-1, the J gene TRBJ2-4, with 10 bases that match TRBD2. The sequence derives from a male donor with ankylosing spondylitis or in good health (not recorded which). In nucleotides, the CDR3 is TGTGCCAGCACCCAGCCCTCACTAGCGGGATTCCAAAACATTCAGTACTTC. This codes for CASTQPSLAGFQNIQYF.